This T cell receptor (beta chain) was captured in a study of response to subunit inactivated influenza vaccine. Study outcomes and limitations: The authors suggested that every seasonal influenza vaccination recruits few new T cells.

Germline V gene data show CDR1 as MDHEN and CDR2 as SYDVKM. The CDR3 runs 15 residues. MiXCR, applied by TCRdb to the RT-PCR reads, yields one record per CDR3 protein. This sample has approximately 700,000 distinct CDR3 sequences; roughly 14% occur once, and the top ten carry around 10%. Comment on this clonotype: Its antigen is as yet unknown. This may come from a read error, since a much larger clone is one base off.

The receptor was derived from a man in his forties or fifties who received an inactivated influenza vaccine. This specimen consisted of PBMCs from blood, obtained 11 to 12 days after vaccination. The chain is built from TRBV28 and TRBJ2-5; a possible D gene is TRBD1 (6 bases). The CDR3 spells CTSSPPTGLGETQYF. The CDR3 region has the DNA TGTACCAGCAGTCCCCCCACAGGGCTCGGAGAGACCCAGTACTTC.